These T cell receptor beta chains were read from a single sample in a study of T cell repertoires in cytomegalovirus infection. Antigens of these TCRs are unknown. Via MiXCR, TCRdb re-called the reads, giving one row per CDR3 protein. The sample holds approximately 730,000 distinct CDR3 sequences, almost 30% seen once. The source material was cultured CD8+ T cells from PBMCs, sampled from culture after CMV antigen stimulation. These receptors all stem from a human donor in good health (CMV status not recorded). Some clones in this sample may be carry-over from other donors' samples. The CDR3 runs from the conserved cysteine through the conserved F or W. A D gene is named only where the DNA matches it firmly. Not every row has a clone size; where given, it reads once, few, many or a size class.

j_call: TRBJ2-6
clone_size: few
v_call: TRBV10-3
d_call: -
cdr3_aa: CATFNPGANVLTF
cdr3_nt: TGTGCCACCTTCAATCCTGGGGCCAACGTCCTGACTTTC

j_call: TRBJ2-5
clone_size: -
v_call: TRBV19
d_call: TRBD2
cdr3_aa: CATKAGGLKETQYF
cdr3_nt: TGTGCCACTAAAGCGGGGGGGCTAAAGGAGACCCAGTACTTC

j_call: TRBJ2-1
clone_size: -
v_call: TRBV14
d_call: -
cdr3_aa: CASSPLMGGSYNEQFF
cdr3_nt: TGTGCCAGCAGCCCCCTCATGGGGGGATCCTACAATGAGCAGTTCTTC

j_call: TRBJ2-1
clone_size: -
v_call: TRBV27
d_call: TRBD2
cdr3_aa: CATQRLAGGDEQFF
cdr3_nt: TGTGCCACCCAGAGGCTAGCGGGGGGGGATGAGCAGTTCTTC

j_call: TRBJ1-2
clone_size: -
v_call: TRBV12-3/TRBV12-4
d_call: -
cdr3_aa: CASSFERDGYGYTF
cdr3_nt: TGTGCCAGCAGTTTTGAGCGGGACGGCTATGGCTACACCTTC

j_call: TRBJ1-2
clone_size: -
v_call: TRBV25-1
d_call: TRBD1
cdr3_aa: CAGSESILRDSLNYGYTF
cdr3_nt: TGTGCCGGCAGTGAATCAATCCTCCGGGACAGCCTTAACTATGGCTACACCTTC

j_call: TRBJ2-7
clone_size: -
v_call: TRBV13
d_call: TRBD1
cdr3_aa: CASSRRTGTYEQYF
cdr3_nt: TGTGCCAGCAGCAGAAGGACAGGGACCTACGAGCAGTACTTC

j_call: TRBJ2-1
clone_size: -
v_call: TRBV20-1
d_call: TRBD2
cdr3_aa: CSARGLAEHNEQFF
cdr3_nt: TGCAGTGCTAGGGGACTAGCGGAACACAATGAGCAGTTCTTC

j_call: TRBJ2-5
clone_size: once
v_call: TRBV19
d_call: -
cdr3_aa: CASSPWGDHHQETQYF
cdr3_nt: TGTGCCAGTAGTCCCTGGGGGGACCATCACCAAGAGACCCAGTACTTC

j_call: TRBJ1-2
clone_size: -
v_call: TRBV7-9
d_call: -
cdr3_aa: CASSPPGPFYGYTF
cdr3_nt: TGTGCCAGCAGCCCCCCGGGACCCTTCTATGGCTACACCTTC

j_call: TRBJ2-5
clone_size: many
v_call: TRBV7-8
d_call: -
cdr3_aa: CASSSQTAETQYF
cdr3_nt: TGTGCCAGCAGCTCTCAGACAGCAGAGACCCAGTACTTC

j_call: TRBJ2-6
clone_size: -
v_call: TRBV6-4
d_call: -
cdr3_aa: CASSHHGPDFSGANVLTF
cdr3_nt: TGTGCCAGCAGCCACCACGGACCAGACTTCTCTGGGGCCAACGTCCTGACTTTC

j_call: TRBJ2-1
clone_size: few
v_call: TRBV2
d_call: TRBD2
cdr3_aa: CASRERGLIF
cdr3_nt: TGTGCCAGCCGGGAGCGGGGCTTAATCTTC

j_call: TRBJ1-6
clone_size: -
v_call: TRBV5-6
d_call: -
cdr3_aa: CASSLGYSGGSPLHF
cdr3_nt: TGTGCCAGCAGCTTGGGGTACTCTGGTGGTTCACCCCTCCACTTT

j_call: TRBJ1-2
clone_size: -
v_call: TRBV9
d_call: -
cdr3_aa: CASSESEHYGYTF
cdr3_nt: TGTGCCAGCAGCGAGTCCGAACACTATGGCTACACCTTC

j_call: TRBJ2-2
clone_size: few
v_call: TRBV7-2
d_call: -
cdr3_aa: CASTPLGQNTGELFF
cdr3_nt: TGTGCCAGCACCCCGTTGGGCCAGAACACCGGGGAGCTGTTTTTT

j_call: TRBJ2-2
clone_size: -
v_call: TRBV20-1
d_call: TRBD2
cdr3_aa: CSASSGGPTGELFF
cdr3_nt: TGCAGTGCTTCCAGCGGGGGGCCGACCGGGGAGCTGTTTTTT

j_call: TRBJ1-1
clone_size: -
v_call: TRBV20-1
d_call: TRBD1
cdr3_aa: CSAMGQGPLEVFF
cdr3_nt: TGCAGTGCTATGGGACAGGGGCCGCTGGAGGTTTTCTTT

j_call: TRBJ1-1
clone_size: few
v_call: TRBV5-4
d_call: TRBD1
cdr3_aa: CASSENRGVNTEAFF
cdr3_nt: TGTGCCAGCAGCGAAAACAGGGGGGTAAACACTGAAGCTTTCTTT

j_call: TRBJ2-3
clone_size: many
v_call: TRBV7-2
d_call: TRBD2
cdr3_aa: CASSSSGSNTDTQYF
cdr3_nt: TGTGCCAGCAGCTCTAGCGGATCGAACACAGATACGCAGTATTTT

j_call: TRBJ1-1
clone_size: -
v_call: TRBV4-1
d_call: -
cdr3_aa: CASSQGPAGGNTEAFF
cdr3_nt: TGCGCCAGCAGCCAAGGACCGGCGGGAGGGAACACTGAAGCTTTCTTT

j_call: TRBJ2-1
clone_size: few
v_call: TRBV7-9
d_call: -
cdr3_aa: CASSFTRDIYNEQFF
cdr3_nt: TGTGCCAGCAGCTTCACCAGGGATATCTACAATGAGCAGTTCTTC

j_call: TRBJ2-7
clone_size: many
v_call: TRBV7-8
d_call: -
cdr3_aa: CASSLDRSYEQYF
cdr3_nt: TGTGCCAGCAGCTTAGACCGCAGTTACGAGCAGTACTTC

j_call: TRBJ2-2
clone_size: -
v_call: TRBV6-5
d_call: -
cdr3_aa: CASSYSMASANTGELFF
cdr3_nt: TGTGCCAGCAGTTACTCCATGGCATCGGCGAACACCGGGGAGCTGTTTTTT

j_call: TRBJ1-3
clone_size: -
v_call: TRBV6-8
d_call: TRBD1
cdr3_aa: CASRNGQGTGNTIYF
cdr3_nt: TGTGCCAGCAGAAATGGACAGGGAACTGGAAACACCATATATTTT

j_call: TRBJ1-2
clone_size: -
v_call: TRBV19
d_call: TRBD1
cdr3_aa: CASIGQGNYGYTF
cdr3_nt: TGTGCCAGTATAGGACAGGGTAACTATGGCTACACCTTC

j_call: TRBJ2-5
clone_size: -
v_call: TRBV2
d_call: -
cdr3_aa: CASSDTILQETQYF
cdr3_nt: TGTGCCAGCAGTGATACTATACTCCAAGAGACCCAGTACTTC

j_call: TRBJ1-2
clone_size: -
v_call: TRBV6-2/TRBV6-3
d_call: -
cdr3_aa: CASSWDIYGYTF
cdr3_nt: TGTGCCAGCAGTTGGGACATCTATGGCTACACCTTC

j_call: TRBJ1-6
clone_size: few
v_call: TRBV7-2
d_call: TRBD1
cdr3_aa: CASSTRDRVLSLRSPLHF
cdr3_nt: TGTGCCAGCAGCACCCGGGACAGGGTCCTCTCCCTTCGGTCACCCCTCCACTTT

j_call: TRBJ2-1
clone_size: -
v_call: TRBV7-6
d_call: TRBD1
cdr3_aa: CASQTGGNNEQFF
cdr3_nt: TGTGCCAGTCAGACAGGGGGCAACAATGAGCAGTTCTTC

j_call: TRBJ2-1
clone_size: -
v_call: TRBV6-1
d_call: -
cdr3_aa: CASTSRQGSYNEQFF
cdr3_nt: TGTGCCAGCACCTCGAGGCAGGGGTCGTACAATGAGCAGTTCTTC

j_call: TRBJ1-1
clone_size: few
v_call: TRBV27
d_call: -
cdr3_aa: CASSLENPGQGRNGIGGTKTEAFF
cdr3_nt: TGTGCCAGCAGTTTAGAGAATCCCGGGCAGGGAAGGAACGGGATTGGGGGAACAAAGACTGAAGCTTTCTTT

j_call: TRBJ2-7
clone_size: -
v_call: TRBV18
d_call: -
cdr3_aa: CASSPPLGSAHEQYF
cdr3_nt: TGTGCCAGCTCACCACCGCTCGGGTCTGCGCACGAGCAGTACTTC

j_call: TRBJ1-5
clone_size: many
v_call: TRBV7-9
d_call: -
cdr3_aa: CASSPLSGRSNQPQHF
cdr3_nt: TGTGCCAGCAGCCCCCTTTCCGGGCGCAGCAATCAGCCCCAGCATTTT

j_call: TRBJ2-7
clone_size: -
v_call: TRBV6-1
d_call: -
cdr3_aa: CASSESRLEQYF
cdr3_nt: TGTGCCAGCAGTGAAAGCAGACTCGAGCAGTACTTC

j_call: TRBJ2-3
clone_size: -
v_call: TRBV10-3
d_call: TRBD2
cdr3_aa: CAISEAGGPSADTQYF
cdr3_nt: TGTGCCATCAGTGAAGCGGGGGGGCCTTCCGCAGATACGCAGTATTTT

j_call: TRBJ2-5
clone_size: -
v_call: TRBV2
d_call: -
cdr3_aa: CASSDLGEGTQETQYF
cdr3_nt: TGTGCCAGCAGTGATCTCGGAGAGGGGACCCAAGAGACCCAGTACTTC

j_call: TRBJ2-3
clone_size: few
v_call: TRBV6-1
d_call: TRBD2
cdr3_aa: CASPGLAGGTDTQYF
cdr3_nt: TGTGCCAGCCCGGGACTAGCGGGGGGGACAGATACGCAGTATTTT

j_call: TRBJ1-4
clone_size: -
v_call: TRBV6-6
d_call: -
cdr3_aa: CASSYGEVGEKLFF
cdr3_nt: TGTGCCAGCAGTTACGGGGAGGTCGGTGAAAAACTGTTTTTT

j_call: TRBJ2-1
clone_size: -
v_call: TRBV19
d_call: -
cdr3_aa: CASSPGVSHREQFF
cdr3_nt: TGTGCCAGTAGCCCTGGGGTCTCCCACCGTGAGCAGTTCTTC

j_call: TRBJ2-1
clone_size: many
v_call: TRBV7-8
d_call: -
cdr3_aa: CASSSLGYNEQFF
cdr3_nt: TGTGCCAGCAGCTCTCTAGGATACAATGAGCAGTTCTTC

j_call: TRBJ1-2
clone_size: -
v_call: TRBV4-3
d_call: -
cdr3_aa: CASSQIKARIEYGYTF
cdr3_nt: TGCGCCAGCAGCCAAATAAAAGCCCGGATTGAGTATGGCTACACCTTC

j_call: TRBJ1-3
clone_size: -
v_call: TRBV7-6
d_call: -
cdr3_aa: CASSFGGPSGNTIYF
cdr3_nt: TGTGCCAGCAGCTTCGGGGGGCCTTCTGGAAACACCATATATTTT

j_call: TRBJ2-3
clone_size: -
v_call: TRBV27
d_call: -
cdr3_aa: CASSFLHNTQYF
cdr3_nt: TGTGCCAGCAGTTTCCTTCACAATACGCAGTATTTT

j_call: TRBJ2-1
clone_size: -
v_call: TRBV3-1
d_call: -
cdr3_aa: CASSRYQGDEQFF
cdr3_nt: TGTGCCAGCAGCCGCTACCAGGGAGATGAGCAGTTCTTC

j_call: TRBJ2-5
clone_size: -
v_call: TRBV2
d_call: TRBD2
cdr3_aa: CASRLTSGETQYF
cdr3_nt: TGTGCCAGCCGACTTACTAGCGGGGAGACCCAGTACTTC

j_call: TRBJ2-7
clone_size: -
v_call: TRBV6-6
d_call: -
cdr3_aa: CATGDGGGYEQYF
cdr3_nt: TGTGCCACCGGAGACGGGGGAGGCTACGAGCAGTACTTC

j_call: TRBJ2-3
clone_size: -
v_call: TRBV6-2/TRBV6-3
d_call: -
cdr3_aa: CASSTPPSRHTQYF
cdr3_nt: TGTGCCAGCAGTACCCCACCGTCTAGACATACGCAGTATTTT

j_call: TRBJ2-1
clone_size: few
v_call: TRBV11-2
d_call: -
cdr3_aa: CASSLDHGLAGIDEQFF
cdr3_nt: TGTGCCAGCAGCTTAGATCACGGCCTAGCAGGGATCGATGAGCAGTTCTTC

j_call: TRBJ2-5
clone_size: -
v_call: TRBV13
d_call: TRBD2
cdr3_aa: CASSAGLAGGLGETQYF
cdr3_nt: TGTGCCAGCAGCGCAGGACTAGCGGGGGGCCTCGGAGAGACCCAGTACTTC

j_call: TRBJ1-5
clone_size: few
v_call: TRBV7-6
d_call: -
cdr3_aa: CASSLLGPEAPQHF
cdr3_nt: TGTGCCAGCAGCTTGTTAGGACCAGAAGCGCCCCAGCATTTT